This passage covers 27 T cell receptor beta chains from one sample sequenced in a study of blood T cell repertoires in COVID-19. The table came from immunoSEQ multiplex PCR; TCRdb's copy has only in-frame clones and leaves some out. The sample gives a few hundred thousand clones, 70% to 75% of which show up once; about 3.5% is in the top ten. Sequencing was done on a sample of peripheral blood. These receptors came from a woman aged 80 or over with acute or convalescent COVID-19.

The chain links TRBV11-2 to TRBJ1-3; TRBD1 matches 8 bases. V shed 5 bases and J 0 bases; nucleotides not matched to a gene: 12. The CDR3 runs 18 residues. Germline V gives CDR1 SGHAT, CDR2 FQNNGV. The CDR3, as DNA: TGTGCCAGCAGCCTTGGAAGGGGGACAGGCCACTCTGGAAACACCATATATTTT. Protein product: CASSLGRGTGHSGNTIYF.

The V call is TRBV6-2 or TRBV6-3, the J call TRBJ2-5; 8 bases are a match to TRBD2. The germline CDR1 and CDR2 sequences are MNHEY and SVGEGT. J was trimmed by 4 bases and V by 7 bases; bases with no gene match: 5. There are 13 residues in the CDR3. CDR3 sequence: CASTPGGVETQYF. CDR3 DNA: TGTGCCAGCACCCCCGGGGGGGTAGAGACCCAGTACTTC.

V gene TRBV4-3 combines with J gene TRBJ2-7; possibly TRBD1 for D (6 bases). The germline V gene has CDR1 LGHNA and CDR2 YSLEER. The CDR3 totals 15 residues. V was pared by 0 bases and J by 9 bases, with 18 bases between. In DNA form, the CDR3 reads TGCGCCAGCAGCCAAGATCGCAGGGGCGGCGGTGCGCAGTACTTC. Its protein is CASSQDRRGGGAQYF.

The CDR3 DNA reads TGCGCCAGCAGCCCTGGACAGGGTAATATTGTCGAGAAGCTGTTTTTT. This sequence encodes CASSPGQGNIVEKLFF. The gene calls are TRBV4-1 and TRBJ1-4; 8 bases agree with TRBD1. Trimming removed 4 bases from V and 14 bases from J; junction bases left unmatched: 18. Germline V gene data show CDR1 as MGHRA and CDR2 as YSYEKL. There are 16 residues in the CDR3.

This clone was seen a single time. This sequence joins TRBV5-6 and TRBJ1-2; tentatively, D is TRBD1 (6 bases). Germline CDR1 SGHDT, CDR2 YYEEEE. Trimming pared 2 bases from V and 5 bases from J, leaving 7 bases between. This CDR3 has 12 amino acids. The chain's CDR3 is CASSLTGYGYTF. The CDR3 DNA follows: TGTGCCAGCAGCTTAACAGGGTATGGCTACACCTTC.

The chain uses TRBV7-9 and TRBJ2-7; the D gene is possibly TRBD2 (7 bases). The CDR3 is 13 residues long. The V gene's germline CDR1 is SEHNR and CDR2 FQNEAQ (reference sequence). V was trimmed by 11 bases and J by 6 bases, leaving 20 bases between them. The CDR3 region has the DNA TGTGCCGGGGAGGGGGGATTTAACGCCGAGCAGTACTTC. This translates into CAGEGGFNAEQYF.

The chain links TRBV23-1 to TRBJ1-1; D possibly corresponds to TRBD1 (5 bases). TRBV23-1 is treated as an ORF (open reading frame) with a function not yet certain. CDR3 size: 16 residues. Trimming removed 0 bases from V and 4 bases from J, with 15 bases in between. The DNA for the CDR3 is TGCGCCAGCAGTCAATCAGAACCTGGAGGGGTCACTGAAGCTTTCTTT. It yields the protein CASSQSEPGGVTEAFF.

The chain employs TRBV3-1 (or the pseudogene TRBV3-2) and TRBJ2-7; 9 bases fit TRBD1. The CDR3 loop spans 15 amino acids. The J segment lost 5 bases and the V segment lost 5 bases, leaving 10 bases of the junction unmatched. Germline CDR1 is LGHDT and CDR2 is YNNKEL (reference sequence). This chain's CDR3 is CASSKTGQGTHEQYF. The CDR3 bases are TGTGCCAGCAGCAAAACGGGACAGGGTACCCACGAGCAGTACTTC.

V gene TRBV14 combines with J gene TRBJ2-7; a weak D match, TRBD1 (5 bases). This CDR3 has 13 amino acids. Looked up from germline, CDR1 is SGHDN and CDR2 is FVKESK. Trimming took off 3 bases at V and 4 bases at J, with 10 bases between the two ends. The CDR3 here is CASSHQGLYEQYF. The DNA of the CDR3 is TGTGCCAGCAGCCATCAGGGATTGTACGAGCAGTACTTC. The full variable domain, with the rest looked up from reference TRBV14 and TRBJ2-7, is EAGVTQFPSHSVIEKGQTVTLRCDPISGHDNLYWYRRVMGKEIKFLLHFVKESKQDESGMPNNRFLAERTGGTYSTLKVQPAELEDSGVYFCASSHQGLYEQYFGPGTRLTVT.

The V gene is TRBV4-3, the J gene TRBJ1-6; 10 bases are a match to TRBD1. Unmatched junction bases numbered 2, after V lost 4 bases and J lost 8 bases. Germline CDR1 LGHNA, CDR2 YSLEER. This CDR3 has 14 amino acids. In nucleotides, the CDR3 is TGCGCCAGCAGCCGGACAGGGGGAGATTCACCCCTCCACTTT. Translating gives CASSRTGGDSPLHF.

The chain has TRBV3-1 (or the pseudogene TRBV3-2) and TRBJ1-4; the match to TRBD1 covers 7 bases. The junction had 9 bases not matched to a gene; V was cut back by 4 bases and J by 1 base. CDR1 LGHDT and CDR2 YNNKEL come from the germline V gene (reference sequence). This CDR3 spans 17 amino acids. The CDR3 loop reads CASSRSPRQGTNEKLFF. Here the CDR3 DNA reads TGTGCCAGCAGCCGCTCGCCCAGACAGGGAACTAATGAAAAACTGTTTTTT.

This clone was seen once. The chain employs TRBV3-1 (or the pseudogene TRBV3-2) and TRBJ2-2; 9 bases map to TRBD2. With V trimmed by 1 base and J by 4 bases, 4 bases remained unmatched. CDR1 is LGHDT and CDR2 is YNNKEL in the germline V gene (reference sequence). This CDR3 has 16 amino acids. As DNA, the CDR3 is TGTGCCAGCAGCCAAGGGCTAGCGGGGCTCACCGGGGAGCTGTTTTTT. Protein sequence: CASSQGLAGLTGELFF.

The gene calls are TRBV5-1 and TRBJ2-3, with 8 bases aligning to TRBD1. J gave up 2 bases and V 4 bases, and 3 bases lay outside the gene matches. This CDR3 has 14 residues. The germline V gene has CDR1 SGHRS and CDR2 YFSETQ. CDR3 nucleotide sequence: TGCGCCAGCAGCGTGGGACAGGCCACAGATACGCAGTATTTT. Protein product: CASSVGQATDTQYF.

The V and J genes are TRBV7-3 and TRBJ1-1; D gene ambiguous. V was pared by 0 bases and J by 4 bases, with 18 bases between. The germline V gene has CDR1 SGHTA and CDR2 FQGTGA. This CDR3 region has 17 residues. CDR3 DNA sequence: TGTGCCAGCAGCTTAACGGGCGGGCGGAGGACGAGCACTGAAGCTTTCTTT. Its protein is CASSLTGGRRTSTEAFF. The entire variable domain, with the rest obtained from reference TRBV7-3 and TRBJ1-1, is as follows: GAGVSQTPSNKVTEKGKYVELRCDPISGHTALYWYRQSLGQGPEFLIYFQGTGAADDSGLPNDRFFAVRPEGSVSTLKIQRTERGDSAVYLCASSLTGGRRTSTEAFFGQGTRLTVV.

V is TRBV19 and J is TRBJ1-1; weak D call: TRBD1 (5 bases). The V gene's germline CDR1 is LNHDA and CDR2 SQIVND (reference sequence). The CDR3 totals 15 residues. Deletions cut 1 base from V and 2 bases from J, with 11 bases between. The CDR3 spells CASSIGTQGNTEAFF. The CDR3 region has the DNA TGTGCCAGTAGTATAGGTACCCAGGGTAACACTGAAGCTTTCTTT.

This clone has a single count. The rearrangement uses TRBV4-2 and TRBJ2-3; D possibly corresponds to TRBD2 (6 bases). In germline, CDR1 is LGHNA, CDR2 YNFKEQ. V lost 6 bases to trimming and J lost 0 bases, with 16 bases between them. There are 16 residues in the CDR3. The CDR3 sequence: CASSPGERASTDTQYF. As DNA, the CDR3 is TGTGCCAGCAGTCCGGGGGAGCGGGCTAGCACAGATACGCAGTATTTT.

This clone was seen more than once but under ten times. V and J are TRBV3-1 (or the pseudogene TRBV3-2) and TRBJ2-7; unclear D gene. The CDR3 sequence is 11 residues long. Germline values: CDR1 LGHDT, CDR2 YNNKEL (reference sequence). Trimming removed 3 bases at V and 7 bases at J, with 7 bases between. CDR3 sequence: CASSHAAEQYF. CDR3 coding DNA: TGTGCCAGCAGCCATGCGGCTGAGCAGTACTTC.

This clone was detected a few times. The gene calls are TRBV18 and TRBJ2-7, with 8 nucleotides matching TRBD2. The V and J ends lost 3 bases and 3 bases, in that order; junction bases with no gene match: 7. CDR1 KGHSH and CDR2 LQKENI come from the germline V gene. The CDR3 contains 15 residues. The CDR3 loop reads CASSPAPGGGYEQYF. The CDR3 DNA sequence: TGTGCCAGCTCACCCGCCCCGGGGGGGGGCTACGAGCAGTACTTC.

This sequence joins TRBV18 and TRBJ1-1; no firm D call. Germline lookup yields CDR1 KGHSH and CDR2 LQKENI. The ends were cut back, 2 bases at V and 7 bases at J, with 17 bases in the middle. This CDR3 spans 15 amino acids. This CDR3 reads CASSPNQGGLSEAFF. For the CDR3, the DNA is TGTGCCAGCTCACCAAATCAAGGAGGACTCAGTGAAGCTTTCTTT.

This chain's CDR3 is CASSPFPREGGQFF. CDR3 nucleotides: TGTGCCAGCTCACCATTCCCGCGGGAGGGGGGGCAGTTCTTC. The chain uses TRBV18 and TRBJ2-1, with 9 bases lining up with TRBD2. CDR3 size: 14 residues. Germline V lookup: CDR1 KGHSH, CDR2 LQKENI. V lost 2 bases, J lost 12 bases, and 8 bases stayed unmatched. Variable domain in full (rest from reference TRBV18 and TRBJ2-1): NAGVMQNPRHLVRRRGQEARLRCSPMKGHSHVYWYRQLPEEGLKFMVYLQKENIIDESGMPKERFSAEFPKEGPSILRIQQVVRGDSAAYFCASSPFPREGGQFFGPGTRLTVL.

The CDR3 loop is CASSLQGAGANVLTF. The DNA of the CDR3 is TGTGCCAGCAGTTTACAGGGGGCTGGGGCCAACGTCCTGACTTTC. The chain combines TRBV6-1 with TRBJ2-6; 8 positions match TRBD1. The germline CDR1 and CDR2 sequences are MNHNS and SASEGT. This CDR3 is 15 amino acids long. V lost 5 bases and J lost 2; bases outside the gene matches: 2.

The count of this clone is one. The V call is TRBV9, the J call TRBJ1-5; a weak D match, TRBD1 (5 bases). There are 16 residues in the CDR3. Germline V lookup: CDR1 SGDLS, CDR2 YYNGEE. Trimming pared 0 bases from V and 0 bases from J, leaving 10 bases between. Written as DNA, the CDR3 is TGTGCCAGCAGCGTAGGACAGCTTCATAGCAATCAGCCCCAGCATTTT. Translation: CASSVGQLHSNQPQHF.

The DNA for the CDR3 is TGTGCCAGCAGCCTAAGCGGGAGGATCAACGAGCAGTACTTC. Residues: CASSLSGRINEQYF. The rearrangement joins TRBV3-1 (or the pseudogene TRBV3-2) to TRBJ2-7, with 9 nucleotides matching TRBD2. The length of the CDR3 is 14 residues. J gave up 5 bases and V 4 bases, and 6 bases lay outside the gene matches. Germline V gene sequence: CDR1 LGHDT, CDR2 YNNKEL (reference sequence).

The V call is TRBV19, the J call TRBJ1-6; 10 bases match TRBD1. J lost 7 bases, V lost 4 bases, and 10 bases had no gene match. There are 17 residues in the CDR3. CDR1 is LNHDA and CDR2 is SQIVND in the germline V gene (reference sequence). In DNA form, the CDR3 reads TGTGCCAGTAGTAATCGACAGGGGGCCCTGCCCAATTCACCCCTCCACTTT. This translates into CASSNRQGALPNSPLHF.

This chain joins TRBV6-5 and TRBJ2-7; D call uncertain. Germline CDR1 is MNHEY and CDR2 is SVGAGI. With 11 bases removed from V and 2 bases from J, the gap between germline ends came to 10 bases. The CDR3 spans 11 residues. CDR3: CAGRSTYEQYF. In nucleotides, the CDR3 is TGTGCCGGCCGATCGACCTACGAGCAGTACTTC.

V is TRBV11-2 and J is TRBJ2-3; 11 positions agree with TRBD2. From germline, CDR1 is SGHAT and CDR2 FQNNGV. V was clipped by 4 bases and J by 2 bases; unmatched bases: 11. The CDR3 is made up of 18 amino acids. The CDR3 bases are TGTGCCAGCAGCTCCCGACGCGTAGCGGGAGGGCCCACAGATACGCAGTATTTT. It is translated as CASSSRRVAGGPTDTQYF.

The chain links TRBV3-1 (or the pseudogene TRBV3-2) to TRBJ2-1, with 9 bases that match TRBD2. Per germline, CDR1 LGHDT and CDR2 YNNKEL (reference sequence). This CDR3 contains 18 residues. V lost 1 base to trimming and J lost 0 bases; unmatched junction nucleotides: 7. Here the CDR3 reads CASSQGTTSGSSYNEQFF. The CDR3 nucleotides read TGTGCCAGCAGCCAAGGGACGACTAGCGGCAGCTCCTACAATGAGCAGTTCTTC.